The T cell receptor beta chain described here comes from a study of blood T cell repertoires in COVID-19. The age range of participants was about 18 to 95 years, with residence in about 25 US areas. Exposed study participants had met a COVID-19 case within 2 weeks before entry. The protocol was immunoSEQ multiplex PCR, while the TCRdb copy is restricted to in-frame clones and leaves out a portion. The sample contains about 320,000 clones, approximately 91% of which appear only once. Material for sequencing was PBMCs or T cells enriched from blood (not recorded which). The receptor's source is a woman in her 30s who had been exposed to COVID-19.

The DNA for the CDR3 is TGTGCCAGCAGCCAGGGGCTTTTCGCTGAAGCTTTCTTT. This encodes CASSQGLFAEAFF. The V and J genes are TRBV11-2 and TRBJ1-1; tentatively, D is TRBD1 (6 bases). The germline V gene has CDR1 SGHAT and CDR2 FQNNGV. Deletions cut 5 bases from V and 6 bases from J, with 13 bases between. The CDR3 is 13 amino acids.